This T cell receptor beta chain derives from a study of identical twins. The germline V gene has CDR1 LGHNT and CDR2 FRNRAP. V lost 2 bases and J lost 5, with 16 bases in between. The CDR3 spans 16 residues. A universal primer site was added by template switching, and unique molecular identifiers were carried by the cDNA. TCRdb independently ran MiXCR on the 5' RACE reads; one entry per CDR3 protein. Among some 190,000 distinct CDR3 sequences listed, approximately 15% were seen once. These data also formed part of another study, on T cells expressing NK-cell markers. That paper states: The CD3+CD56-NKG2C+ fraction of a handful of donors was also led by these clonotypes.

The chain carries TRBV12-5 and TRBJ2-1, with D unclear. Sequenced: CD8+ T cells sorted from blood. The source is a woman aged 18-35 years in good health. CDR3 protein: CASGLLGFLSDNEQFF. The CDR3 bases are TGTGCTAGTGGTTTGTTGGGATTTCTGTCCGACAATGAGCAGTTCTTC.